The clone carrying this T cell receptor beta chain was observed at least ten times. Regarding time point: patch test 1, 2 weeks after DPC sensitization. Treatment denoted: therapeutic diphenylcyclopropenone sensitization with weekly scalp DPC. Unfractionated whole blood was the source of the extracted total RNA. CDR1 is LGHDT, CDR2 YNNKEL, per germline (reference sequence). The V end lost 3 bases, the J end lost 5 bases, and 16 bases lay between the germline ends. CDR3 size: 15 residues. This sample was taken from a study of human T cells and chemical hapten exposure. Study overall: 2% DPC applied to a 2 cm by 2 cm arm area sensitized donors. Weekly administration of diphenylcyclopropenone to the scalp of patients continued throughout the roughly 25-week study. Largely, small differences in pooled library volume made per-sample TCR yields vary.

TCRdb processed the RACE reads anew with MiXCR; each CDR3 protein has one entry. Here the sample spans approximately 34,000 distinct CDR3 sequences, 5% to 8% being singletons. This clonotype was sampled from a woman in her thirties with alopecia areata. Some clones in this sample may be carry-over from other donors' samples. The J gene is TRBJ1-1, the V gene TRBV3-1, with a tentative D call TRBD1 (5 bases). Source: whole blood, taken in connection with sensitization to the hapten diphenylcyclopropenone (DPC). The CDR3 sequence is CASSQGFGGWTEAFF. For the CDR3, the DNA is TGTGCCAGCAGCCAGGGGTTTGGGGGATGGACTGAAGCTTTCTTT.